This is a list of T cell receptor beta chains from one sample in a study of blood T cell repertoires in COVID-19. The assay was immunoSEQ multiplex PCR, and TCRdb's table has in-frame clones only and misses some. Of about 240,000 clones listed, roughly four fifths are singletons. The sample comprised peripheral blood. The receptors shown here come from a woman aged 70-85 years with acute or convalescent COVID-19. CDR3s include the opening cysteine and the closing phenylalanine or tryptophan. D genes are given only for firm matches. Only part of the rows carry a size: once, few, many, or a class if the clone is expanded.

>15|.|TRBV9|.|TRBJ1-1
CASSMPRQSNTEAFF
TGTGCCAGCAGCATGCCCCGACAGAGTAACACTGAAGCTTTCTTT
>16|TRBD1|TRBV6-2/TRBV6-3|.|TRBJ2-7
CASSYRPTGGLDEQYF
TGTGCCAGCAGTTACCGGCCGACAGGGGGACTTGACGAGCAGTACTTC
>14|.|TRBV6-2/TRBV6-3|.|TRBJ1-1
CASSSLGGIVEAFF
TGTGCCAGCAGTTCCCTCGGGGGGATTGTTGAAGCTTTCTTT
>15|.|TRBV5-1|.|TRBJ2-1
CASSLQTGEYNEQFF
TGCGCCAGCAGCTTGCAAACAGGCGAATACAATGAGCAGTTCTTC
>15|.|TRBV7-2|.|TRBJ2-7
CASSLEAGVAYEQYF
TGTGCCAGCAGCCTAGAGGCAGGGGTGGCCTACGAGCAGTACTTC
>14|TRBD1|TRBV14|.|TRBJ1-2
CASSQDSQGAGYTF
TGTGCCAGCAGCCAAGACTCACAGGGGGCCGGCTACACCTTC
>15|TRBD2|TRBV2|.|TRBJ2-7
CASSPGTSGGNEQYF
TGTGCCAGCAGCCCTGGGACTAGCGGGGGAAACGAGCAGTACTTC
>13|.|TRBV7-9|.|TRBJ2-5
CASSQGVRETQYF
TGTGCCAGCAGCCAAGGGGTTCGAGAGACCCAGTACTTC
>13|.|TRBV4-1|.|TRBJ1-5
CASSLEGGRPQHF
TGCGCCAGCAGCCTCGAGGGGGGGAGGCCCCAGCATTTT
>15|TRBD2|TRBV6-6|.|TRBJ2-1
CASSYSGTNYNEQFF
TGTGCCAGCAGTTACTCTGGGACTAACTACAATGAGCAGTTCTTC
>13|.|TRBV5-4|.|TRBJ1-2
CASRSPGRYGYTF
TGTGCCAGCAGGTCCCCCGGGAGGTATGGCTACACCTTC
>14|TRBD1|TRBV7-9|.|TRBJ2-3
CASRSTGRTDTQYF
TGTGCCAGCAGGTCGACAGGGCGCACAGATACGCAGTATTTT
>14|TRBD1|TRBV19|.|TRBJ1-6
CASSPQGSGSPLHF
TGTGCCAGTAGTCCACAGGGGTCGGGATCACCCCTCCACTTT
>13|TRBD1|TRBV3-1/TRBV3-2|.|TRBJ2-7
CASSRQGAYEQYF
TGTGCCAGCAGCCGACAGGGCGCCTACGAGCAGTACTTC
>16|TRBD2|TRBV7-2|.|TRBJ2-1
CASSLASGGNHNEQFF
TGTGCCAGCAGCTTAGCTAGCGGGGGGAATCACAATGAGCAGTTCTTC
>15|.|TRBV24-1|.|TRBJ1-4
CATSDGTNSNEKLFF
TGTGCCACCAGTGACGGGACAAATTCTAATGAAAAACTGTTTTTT
>14|TRBD2|TRBV7-9|.|TRBJ2-5
CASSLTSGAETQYF
TGTGCCAGCAGCCTGACTAGCGGGGCTGAGACCCAGTACTTC
>15|TRBD2|TRBV2|.|TRBJ2-3
CASTSGGAGTDTQYF
TGTGCCAGCACTAGCGGGGGGGCGGGCACAGATACGCAGTATTTT
>13|.|TRBV28|.|TRBJ1-2
CASSLRVLEGYTF
TGTGCCAGCAGTTTAAGAGTCTTGGAGGGCTACACCTTC
>14|.|TRBV19|.|TRBJ1-1
CASSSSTGNTEAFF
TGTGCCAGTAGTAGTTCGACAGGGAACACTGAAGCTTTCTTT
>15|.|TRBV6-5|.|TRBJ2-7
CASSYSPGESYEQYF
TGTGCCAGCAGTTACTCCCCAGGGGAGTCCTACGAGCAGTACTTC
>15|.|TRBV24-1|.|TRBJ1-5
CATSDSRVGNQPQHF
TGTGCCACCAGTGATTCCAGGGTTGGCAATCAGCCCCAGCATTTT
>16|.|TRBV27|.|TRBJ1-5
CASSLVGVPSNQPQHF
TGTGCCAGCAGTTTAGTCGGGGTCCCTAGCAATCAGCCCCAGCATTTT
>16|TRBD1|TRBV9|.|TRBJ1-6
CASSVGTGGGNSPLHF
TGTGCCAGCAGCGTAGGAACAGGGGGCGGGAATTCACCCCTCCACTTT
>15|.|TRBV2|.|TRBJ1-5
CASILDRSLNQPQHF
TGTGCCAGCATCCTAGACAGATCCCTTAATCAGCCCCAGCATTTT
>16|.|TRBV15|.|TRBJ2-6
CATSRLGDFGANVLTF
TGTGCCACCAGCAGATTGGGGGACTTCGGGGCCAACGTCCTGACTTTC
>13|.|TRBV29-1|.|TRBJ1-1
CSVEKKGGVEAFF
TGCAGCGTTGAAAAAAAAGGGGGGGTAGAAGCTTTCTTT
>12|.|TRBV2|.|TRBJ2-7
CASSAQSYEQYF
TGTGCCAGCAGTGCACAGTCCTACGAGCAGTACTTC
>14|TRBD1|TRBV27|.|TRBJ1-1
CASRYDRDGTEAFF
TGTGCCAGCAGATATGACAGGGACGGGACTGAAGCTTTCTTT
>14|.|TRBV5-1|few|TRBJ1-1
CASSNQGGDTEAFF
TGCGCCAGCAGCAACCAGGGTGGAGACACTGAAGCTTTCTTT
>13|.|TRBV11-2|.|TRBJ1-1
CASSLDREAEAFF
TGTGCCAGCAGCTTAGACAGGGAGGCTGAAGCTTTCTTT
>15|TRBD1|TRBV3-1/TRBV3-2|.|TRBJ1-2
CASSQGYNRGYGYTF
TGTGCCAGCAGCCAAGGGTACAACAGGGGATATGGCTACACCTTC
>12|.|TRBV6-2/TRBV6-3|few|TRBJ1-2
CASSPTVYGYTF
TGTGCCAGCAGTCCCACGGTCTATGGCTACACCTTC
>14|TRBD1|TRBV9|.|TRBJ2-3
CASSGTGLTDTQYF
TGTGCCAGCAGCGGGACAGGGCTCACAGATACGCAGTATTTT
>17|.|TRBV5-1|once|TRBJ2-3
CASSFKSWASSTDTQYF
TGCGCCAGCAGCTTTAAGAGTTGGGCGTCTAGCACAGATACGCAGTATTTT
>15|.|TRBV3-1/TRBV3-2|.|TRBJ2-3
CASSDRQRGTDTQYF
TGTGCCAGCAGCGACCGACAGCGGGGCACAGATACGCAGTATTTT
>13|.|TRBV30|.|TRBJ1-1
CAWIALAGDEAFF
TGTGCCTGGATCGCTCTAGCAGGGGATGAAGCTTTCTTT
>14|.|TRBV6-2/TRBV6-3|.|TRBJ1-5
CASSQHRVLQPQHF
TGTGCCAGCAGTCAGCACAGAGTACTTCAGCCCCAGCATTTT
>15|.|TRBV9|once|TRBJ1-5
CASSVAPGSNQPQHF
TGTGCCAGCAGCGTAGCTCCCGGTAGCAATCAGCCCCAGCATTTT
>15|.|TRBV19|.|TRBJ1-2
CASSVAGPSNYGYTF
TGTGCCAGTAGTGTCGCAGGGCCATCTAACTATGGCTACACCTTC
>13|.|TRBV11-3|once|TRBJ2-3
CASSPSDLDTQYF
TGTGCCAGCAGCCCTAGCGACCTAGATACGCAGTATTTT
>15|.|TRBV4-1|.|TRBJ1-5
CASSQEQYSNQPQHF
TGCGCCAGCAGCCAAGAGCAGTATAGCAATCAGCCCCAGCATTTT
>15|TRBD1|TRBV19|once|TRBJ1-5
CASSLPGQGNQPQHF
TGTGCCAGTAGTTTACCGGGACAGGGCAATCAGCCCCAGCATTTT
>15|.|TRBV4-3|.|TRBJ2-1
CASSRSTGFYNEQFF
TGCGCCAGCAGCCGGTCGACAGGATTTTACAATGAGCAGTTCTTC
>15|.|TRBV20-1|.|TRBJ2-7
CSASSATGSSYEQYF
TGCAGTGCTAGTAGCGCCACGGGGAGCTCCTACGAGCAGTACTTC
>20|.|TRBV27|.|TRBJ1-2
CASSFRRRGGGDLANYGYTF
TGTGCCAGCAGTTTCCGCCGTAGGGGGGGTGGGGATTTAGCTAACTATGGCTACACCTTC
>19|.|TRBV19|.|TRBJ2-4
CASTPRGGASGDAKNIQYF
TGTGCCAGTACCCCGAGGGGGGGGGCCTCGGGAGATGCCAAAAACATTCAGTACTTC
>16|TRBD1|TRBV19|.|TRBJ1-3
CASSTDRARAGNTIYF
TGTGCCAGTAGTACGGACAGGGCCCGGGCTGGAAACACCATATATTTT
>13|.|TRBV29-1|.|TRBJ1-1
CSVEDRLNTEAFF
TGCAGCGTTGAAGATCGTCTGAACACTGAAGCTTTCTTT
>14|TRBD1|TRBV28|.|TRBJ2-5
CASSLFQGVETQYF
TGTGCCAGCAGTTTGTTCCAGGGGGTGGAGACCCAGTACTTC
>17|TRBD1|TRBV11-2|.|TRBJ2-3
CASSLALLQGETDTQYF
TGTGCCAGCAGCTTAGCCTTATTACAGGGGGAAACAGATACGCAGTATTTT
>14|.|TRBV18|.|TRBJ1-4
CASSPPGGREKLFF
TGTGCCAGCTCACCACCAGGGGGTCGGGAAAAACTGTTTTTT
>16|TRBD2|TRBV7-2|.|TRBJ2-7
CASSLSQRGISYEQYF
TGTGCCAGCAGCTTATCCCAGCGGGGGATCTCCTACGAGCAGTACTTC
>17|.|TRBV5-4|.|TRBJ2-2
CASSLGGGPGNTGELFF
TGTGCCAGCAGCTTGGGTGGGGGCCCGGGGAACACCGGGGAGCTGTTTTTT
>12|.|TRBV3-1/TRBV3-2|.|TRBJ2-7
CASSQATGEQYF
TGTGCCAGCAGCCAGGCTACAGGGGAGCAGTACTTC
>17|TRBD2|TRBV11-2|.|TRBJ2-5
CASSWWSSGGLQETQYF
TGTGCCAGCAGCTGGTGGAGTAGCGGGGGCCTACAAGAGACCCAGTACTTC
>14|TRBD2|TRBV27|.|TRBJ2-1
CASSSSGVSNEQFF
TGTGCCAGCAGTTCTAGCGGGGTCTCCAATGAGCAGTTCTTC
>16|TRBD1|TRBV24-1|.|TRBJ1-2
CATSDRRQGRNYGYTF
TGTGCCACCAGTGACCGGCGACAGGGACGCAACTATGGCTACACCTTC
>17|.|TRBV15|.|TRBJ1-5
CATSRGEWEERNQPQHF
TGTGCCACCAGCAGAGGGGAATGGGAGGAGCGCAATCAGCCCCAGCATTTT